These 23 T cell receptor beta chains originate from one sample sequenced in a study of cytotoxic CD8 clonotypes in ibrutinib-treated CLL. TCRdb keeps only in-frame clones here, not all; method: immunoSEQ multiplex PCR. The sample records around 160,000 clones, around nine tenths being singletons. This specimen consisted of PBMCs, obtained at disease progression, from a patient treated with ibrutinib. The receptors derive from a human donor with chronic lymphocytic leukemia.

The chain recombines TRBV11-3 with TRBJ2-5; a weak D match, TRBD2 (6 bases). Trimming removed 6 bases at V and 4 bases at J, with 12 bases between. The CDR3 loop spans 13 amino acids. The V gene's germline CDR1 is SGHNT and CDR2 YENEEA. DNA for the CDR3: TGTGCCAGCAGGGGGGGTTCCCCAGAGACCCAGTACTTC. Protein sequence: CASRGGSPETQYF. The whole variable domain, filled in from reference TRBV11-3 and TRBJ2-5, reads EAGVVQSPRYKIIEKKQPVAFWCNPISGHNTLYWYLQNLGQGPELLIRYENEEAVDDSQLPKDRFSAERLKGVDSTLKIQPAELGDSAVYLCASRGGSPETQYFGPGTRLLVL.

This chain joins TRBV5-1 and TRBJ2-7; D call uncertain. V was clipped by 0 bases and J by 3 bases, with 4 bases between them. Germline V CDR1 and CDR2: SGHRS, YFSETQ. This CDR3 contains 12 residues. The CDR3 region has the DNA TGCGCCAGCAGCTTGGGGGACTACGAGCAGTACTTC. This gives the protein CASSLGDYEQYF.

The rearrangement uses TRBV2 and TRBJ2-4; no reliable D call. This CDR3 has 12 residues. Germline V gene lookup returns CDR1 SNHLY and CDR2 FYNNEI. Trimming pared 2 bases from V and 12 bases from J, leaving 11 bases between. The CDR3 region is CASSEWLGSQYF. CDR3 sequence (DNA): TGTGCCAGCAGTGAATGGTTGGGTTCTCAGTACTTC.

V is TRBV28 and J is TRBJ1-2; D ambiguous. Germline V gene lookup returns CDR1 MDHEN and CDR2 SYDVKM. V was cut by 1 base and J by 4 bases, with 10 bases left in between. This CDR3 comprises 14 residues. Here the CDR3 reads CASSLYPEAYGYTF. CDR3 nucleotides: TGTGCCAGCAGTTTATACCCTGAAGCCTATGGCTACACCTTC.

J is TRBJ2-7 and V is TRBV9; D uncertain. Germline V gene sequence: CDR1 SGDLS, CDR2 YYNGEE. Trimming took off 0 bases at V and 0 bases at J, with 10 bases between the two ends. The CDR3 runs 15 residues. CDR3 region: CASSVVAESSYEQYF. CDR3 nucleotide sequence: TGTGCCAGCAGCGTAGTTGCGGAGAGCTCCTACGAGCAGTACTTC.

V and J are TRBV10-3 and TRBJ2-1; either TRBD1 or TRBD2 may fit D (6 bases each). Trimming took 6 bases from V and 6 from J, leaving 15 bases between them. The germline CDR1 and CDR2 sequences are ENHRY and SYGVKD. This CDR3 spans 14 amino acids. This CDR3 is CAIRAGTLTNEQFF. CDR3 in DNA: TGTGCCATCAGGGCGGGGACACTCACCAATGAGCAGTTCTTC.

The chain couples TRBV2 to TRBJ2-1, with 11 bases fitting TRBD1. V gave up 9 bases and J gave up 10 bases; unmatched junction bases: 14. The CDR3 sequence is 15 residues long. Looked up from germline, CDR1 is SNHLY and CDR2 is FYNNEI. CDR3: CASGQGAHRKCEQFF. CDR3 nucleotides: TGTGCCAGTGGACAGGGGGCTCATCGTAAGTGCGAGCAGTTCTTC.

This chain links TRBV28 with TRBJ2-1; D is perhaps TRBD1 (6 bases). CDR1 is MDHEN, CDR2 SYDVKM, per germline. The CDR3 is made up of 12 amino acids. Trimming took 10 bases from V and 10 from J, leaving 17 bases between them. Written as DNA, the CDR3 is TGTGCCACCAACGCTCTCGACAGGGAGCAGTTCTTC. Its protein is CATNALDREQFF.

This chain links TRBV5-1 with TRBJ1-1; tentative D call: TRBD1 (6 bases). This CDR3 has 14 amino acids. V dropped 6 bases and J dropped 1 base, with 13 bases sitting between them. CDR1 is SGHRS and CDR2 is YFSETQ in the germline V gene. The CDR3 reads CASTYGGANTEAFF. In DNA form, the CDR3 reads TGCGCCAGCACCTACGGGGGGGCGAACACTGAAGCTTTCTTT.

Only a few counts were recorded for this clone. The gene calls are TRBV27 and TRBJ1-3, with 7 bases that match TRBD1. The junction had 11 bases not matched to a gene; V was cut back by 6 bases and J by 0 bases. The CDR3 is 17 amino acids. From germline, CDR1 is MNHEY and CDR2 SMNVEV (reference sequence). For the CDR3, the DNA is TGTGCCAGCAGCCCATGGGGGGGACAGTTCTCTGGAAACACCATATATTTT. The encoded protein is CASSPWGGQFSGNTIYF.

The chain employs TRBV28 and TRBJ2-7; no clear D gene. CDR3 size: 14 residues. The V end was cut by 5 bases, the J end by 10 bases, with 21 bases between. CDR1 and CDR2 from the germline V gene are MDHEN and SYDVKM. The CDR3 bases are TGTGCCAGCAGTCCCCTGGGCCCCAGCCGCCAACAGTACTTC. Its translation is CASSPLGPSRQQYF.

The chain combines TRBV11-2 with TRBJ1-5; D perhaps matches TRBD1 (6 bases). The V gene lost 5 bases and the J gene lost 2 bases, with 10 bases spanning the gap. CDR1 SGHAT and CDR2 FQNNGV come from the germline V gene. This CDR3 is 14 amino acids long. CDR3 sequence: CASSPSGGNQPQHF. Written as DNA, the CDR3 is TGTGCCAGCAGCCCATCAGGGGGCAATCAGCCCCAGCATTTT.

This CDR3 reads CASSSPLGSGTQYF. The CDR3 DNA sequence: TGTGCCAGCAGCTCTCCGTTAGGATCGGGGACCCAGTACTTC. The V call is TRBV5-5, the J call TRBJ2-5; no clear D gene. This CDR3 is 14 amino acids long. The V and J ends lost 3 bases and 7 bases respectively, with 16 bases between them. Looked up from germline, CDR1 is SGHKS and CDR2 is YYEKEE (reference sequence).

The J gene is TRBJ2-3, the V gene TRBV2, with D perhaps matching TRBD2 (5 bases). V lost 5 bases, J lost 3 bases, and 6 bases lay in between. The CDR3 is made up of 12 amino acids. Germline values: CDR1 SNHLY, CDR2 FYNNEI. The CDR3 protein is CASSSGTDTQYF. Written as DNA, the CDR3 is TGTGCCAGCAGTAGCGGAACAGATACGCAGTATTTT.

CDR3 nucleotides: TGTGCCAGCAGCTTGCAAGGGGGACAGGGTGTCGAGCAGTACTTC. Translating gives CASSLQGGQGVEQYF. The chain couples TRBV11-2 to TRBJ2-7; 9 bases are a match to TRBD1. The germline V gene has CDR1 SGHAT and CDR2 FQNNGV. CDR3 length: 15 amino acids. Germline trimming cut 3 bases from V and 6 bases from J; bases unmatched to any gene: 9.

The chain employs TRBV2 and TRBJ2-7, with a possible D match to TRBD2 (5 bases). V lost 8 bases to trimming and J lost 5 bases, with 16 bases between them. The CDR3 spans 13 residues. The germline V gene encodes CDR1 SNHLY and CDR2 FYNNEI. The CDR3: CASGAALGDEQYF. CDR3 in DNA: TGTGCCAGCGGAGCCGCTCTCGGGGACGAGCAGTACTTC.

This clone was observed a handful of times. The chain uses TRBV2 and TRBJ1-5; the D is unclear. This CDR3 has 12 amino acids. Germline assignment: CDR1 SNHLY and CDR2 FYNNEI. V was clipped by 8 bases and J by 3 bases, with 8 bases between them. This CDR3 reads CASERDNQPQHF. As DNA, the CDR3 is TGTGCCAGCGAGAGGGACAATCAGCCCCAGCATTTT. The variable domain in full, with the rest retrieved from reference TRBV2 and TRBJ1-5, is EPEVTQTPSHQVTQMGQEVILRCVPISNHLYFYWYRQILGQKVEFLVSFYNNEISEKSEIFDDQFSVERPDGSNFTLKIRSTKLEDSAMYFCASERDNQPQHFGDGTRLSIL.

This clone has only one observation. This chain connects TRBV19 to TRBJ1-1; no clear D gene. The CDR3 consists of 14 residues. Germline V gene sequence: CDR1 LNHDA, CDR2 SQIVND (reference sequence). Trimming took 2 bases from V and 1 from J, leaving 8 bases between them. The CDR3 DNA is TGTGCCAGTAGTATAAGAGAGGCGAACACTGAAGCTTTCTTT. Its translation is CASSIREANTEAFF.

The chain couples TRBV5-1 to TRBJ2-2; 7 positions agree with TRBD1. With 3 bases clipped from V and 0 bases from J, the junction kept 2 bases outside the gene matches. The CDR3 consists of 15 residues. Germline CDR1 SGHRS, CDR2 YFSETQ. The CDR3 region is CASSWDSANTGELFF. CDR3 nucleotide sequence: TGCGCCAGCAGCTGGGACAGCGCGAACACCGGGGAGCTGTTTTTT.

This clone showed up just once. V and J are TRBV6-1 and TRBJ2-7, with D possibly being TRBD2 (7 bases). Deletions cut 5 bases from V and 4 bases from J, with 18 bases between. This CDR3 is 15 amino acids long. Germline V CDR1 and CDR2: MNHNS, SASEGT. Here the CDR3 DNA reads TGTGCCAGCAGTAAAGGGGGGGGGCGCGGTTACGAGCAGTACTTC. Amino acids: CASSKGGGRGYEQYF.

CDR3 sequence reads: CASSRDPGYGYTF. As DNA, the CDR3 is TGTGCCAGCAGCCGGGACCCAGGCTATGGCTACACCTTC. This chain links TRBV7-2 with TRBJ1-2; tentative D call: TRBD1 (5 bases). The V end lost 5 bases, the J end lost 4 bases, and 11 bases lay between the germline ends. CDR1 and CDR2 from the germline V gene are SGHTA and FQGNSA. This CDR3 is 13 amino acids long.

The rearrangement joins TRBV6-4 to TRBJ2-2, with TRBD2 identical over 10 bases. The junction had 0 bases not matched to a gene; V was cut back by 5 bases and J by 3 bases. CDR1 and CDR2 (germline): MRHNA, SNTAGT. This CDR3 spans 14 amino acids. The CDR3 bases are TGTGCCAGCAGTAGCGGGAGGGACACCGGGGAGCTGTTTTTT. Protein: CASSSGRDTGELFF.

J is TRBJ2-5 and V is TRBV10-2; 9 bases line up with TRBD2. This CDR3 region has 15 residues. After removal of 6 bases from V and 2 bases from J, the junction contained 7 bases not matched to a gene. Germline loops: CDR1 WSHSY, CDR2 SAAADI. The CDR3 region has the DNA TGCGCCAGCAGAGTTGCGGGAGGGCCACAAGAGACCCAGTACTTC. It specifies CASRVAGGPQETQYF.